This T cell receptor beta chain was documented in a study of shared clonotypes between healthy human individuals. Study as a whole: Researchers drew samples from a couple of women and a few men aged 18 to 49.

The table came from immunoSEQ multiplex PCR; TCRdb's copy has only in-frame clones and leaves some out. The sample lists about 2.4 million clones; roughly 93% were seen once. The CDR3 is 13 residues long. Germline V gives CDR1 SGHRS, CDR2 YFSETQ. Trimming cost V 4 bases and J 9 bases; bases outside gene matches: 4. The rearrangement links TRBV5-1 to TRBJ2-1; TRBD1 matches 10 bases. This clonotype was obtained from a man between 18 and 35 years old in good health. Some clones in this sample may be carry-over from other donors' samples. The material sequenced was naive CD4+ T cells from PBMCs. Sample subset: CD45RA+ positively selected. DNA for the CDR3: TGCGCCAGCAGCACGACAGGGGGCGGTGAGCAGTTCTTC. Translating it yields CASSTTGGGEQFF. Full variable domain (remainder filled in from reference TRBV5-1 and TRBJ2-1): KAGVTQTPRYLIKTRGQQVTLSCSPISGHRSVSWYQQTPGQGLQFLFEYFSETQRNKGNFPGRFSGRQFSNSRSEMNVSTLELGDSALYLCASSTTGGGEQFFGPGTRLTVL.